This T cell receptor (beta chain) derives from a study of blood T cell repertoires in COVID-19. Turning to the study itself: Whether acute or convalescent, the COVID-19 samples came from the United States, Italy and Spain. Sources were T cells, B-cell-depleted T cells, or PBMCs; the material itself was cDNA or gDNA.

Per the original methods: The assay estimated nucleated cells by amplifying reference gene primers. Sequencing used immunoSEQ multiplex PCR; TCRdb keeps in-frame clones, though not all of them. V and J calls and clone size are as listed in that table; D and trimming were resolved from the DNA. The profile covers just over 95,000 clones, with about nine tenths appearing a single time and approximately 1.5% taken by the ten largest. This clone was seen just once. V gave up 3 bases and J gave up 4 bases, with 6 bases separating them. The germline CDR1 and CDR2 sequences are LNHDA and SQIVND (reference sequence). This CDR3 is 12 amino acids long.

This clonotype originated in a man aged 55 to 70 with acute or convalescent COVID-19. This chain joins TRBV19 and TRBJ1-2; no clear D gene. The sequencing input was peripheral blood. Here the CDR3 DNA reads TGTGCCAGTAGTATGAACAGCTATGGCTACACCTTC. Translation: CASSMNSYGYTF. Using reference TRBV19 and TRBJ1-2 for the parts outside the CDR3, the full variable domain is DGGITQSPKYLFRKEGQNVTLSCEQNLNHDAMYWYRQDPGQGLRLIYYSQIVNDFQKGDIAEGYSVSREKKESFPLTVTSAQKNPTAFYLCASSMNSYGYTFGSGTRLTVV.